Following are 10 T cell receptor beta chains from one sample sequenced in a study of tumor-infiltrating lymphocytes in primary liver carcinoma. With a constant-region primer, TCR beta cDNA was made from around 520 ng of total RNA. Three-round nested multiplex PCR performed with slightly modified ARM-PCR produced the TCR beta libraries. Researchers ran the first two PCR rounds for approximately 10 cycles each with TRBV1-TRBV30 forward primers and a C-beta reverse primer. TCRdb used MiXCR to reprocess the multiplex PCR reads, holding one entry per CDR3 protein. In the table there are tens of thousands of distinct CDR3 sequences, 55% to 85% of which are singletons. Starting material for RNA and DNA co-extraction consisted of about 20-30 mg of unsorted bulk tissue. The specimen was liver tumor tissue from sampling region 1. Subset defined: tumor region T1, superior pole. The receptor source for this set is a man aged 35-49 years with primary liver carcinoma and hepatitis B virus infection.

The chain employs TRBV5-5 and TRBJ2-7, with D perhaps matching TRBD1 (6 bases). From germline, CDR1 is SGHKS and CDR2 YYEKEE (reference sequence). Trimming pared 0 bases from V and 5 bases from J, leaving 15 bases between. The CDR3 spans 15 residues. This CDR3 is CASSLVGAGDHEQYF. Written as DNA, the CDR3 is TGTGCCAGCAGCTTGGTTGGGGCAGGGGACCACGAGCAGTACTTC.

The chain is built from TRBV7-6 and TRBJ2-2; D is unclear. Germline CDR1 SGHVS, CDR2 FNYEAQ. With 2 bases removed from V and 3 bases from J, the gap between germline ends came to 4 bases. CDR3 length equals 13 residues. This chain's CDR3 is CASSLSDTGELFF. The DNA of the CDR3 is TGTGCCAGCAGCTTAAGCGACACCGGGGAGCTGTTTTTT. Together with reference TRBV7-6 and TRBJ2-2, the CDR3 gives the full variable domain: GAGVSQSPRYKVTKRGQDVALRCDPISGHVSLYWYRQALGQGPEFLTYFNYEAQQDKSGLPNDRFSAERPEGSISTLTIQRTEQRDSAMYRCASSLSDTGELFFGEGSRLTVL.

On this clonotype itself: A much larger clone lies one base from this, so it may be a read error. The chain couples TRBV28 to TRBJ2-6; maybe TRBD2 (7 bases). The CDR3 is made up of 14 amino acids. Germline CDR1 is MDHEN and CDR2 is SYDVKM. The CDR3 spells CAGGGYSGANVLTF. CDR3 DNA: TGTGCTGGCGGGGGCTACTCTGGGGCCAACGTCCTGACTTTC. Full variable domain (rest looked up from reference TRBV28 and TRBJ2-6): DVKVTQSSRYLVKRTGEKVFLECVQDMDHENMFWYRQDPGLGLRLIYFSYDVKMKEKGDIPEGYSVSREKKERFSLILESASTNQTSMYLCAGGGYSGANVLTFGAGSRLTVL.

A remark on this clonotype: Its ends do not fully match the called genes, so a read error is possible. This rearrangement joins TRBV5-1 to TRBJ2-1, with 16 positions matching TRBD2. Germline-derived CDR1 and CDR2 are SGHRS and YFSETQ. The CDR3 contains 19 residues. CDR3 residues: CASSPTGTSGRASYNKQFF. The CDR3 DNA reads as TGCGCCAGCAGCCCAACCGGGACTAGCGGGAGGGCCTCCTACAATAAGCAGTTCTTC.

The sample holds one count of this clonotype. At one of its ends the junction is not consistent with the germline gene, which may arise from a read error. The rearrangement links TRBV12-5 to TRBJ2-3, with D possibly TRBD2 on 5 matching bases. In germline, CDR1 is LGHNT, CDR2 FRNRAP. CDR3 size: 14 residues. The CDR3 is CDSADGSLTDTQYF. The CDR3 DNA reads TGTGATAGTGCTGATGGGAGTCTTACAGATACGCAGTATTTT.

The chain recombines TRBV4-2 with TRBJ2-5, with 9 positions matching TRBD2. CDR1 LGHNA and CDR2 YNFKEQ come from the germline V gene. This CDR3 spans 16 amino acids. The V and J ends lost 4 bases and 8 bases, in that order; junction bases with no gene match: 14. This CDR3 is CASSRDWGLAVETQYF. The CDR3 DNA follows: TGTGCCAGCAGCCGAGATTGGGGACTAGCCGTAGAAACCCAGTACTTC.

Of note for this clonotype: An end of the junction differs from the germline gene, which may be a read error. This chain links TRBV11-2 with TRBJ2-7, with TRBD2 matching 11 bases. There are 18 residues in the CDR3. Germline CDR1 SGHAT, CDR2 FQNNGV. CDR3 region: CPSSLSVGLAGGGYEQCF. CDR3 DNA: TGTCCCAGCAGCTTATCCGTCGGATTAGCGGGAGGGGGGTACGAGCAGTGCTTC.

Ten or more counts support this clonotype. The chain links TRBV29-1 to TRBJ2-4; the D is unclear. Germline assignment: CDR1 SQVTM and CDR2 ANQGSEA. Trimming removed 3 bases at V and 5 bases at J, with 8 bases between. This CDR3 region has 12 residues. CDR3 sequence (DNA): TGCAGCGTTGAGAGTAACCAAAACATTCAGTACTTC. Translation gives CSVESNQNIQYF.

A note on this clonotype: The CDR3 ends on some other residue instead of the conserved phenylalanine or tryptophan, so this is likely a read error. V gene TRBV6-1 combines with J gene TRBJ2-6; D uncertain. Germline assignment: CDR1 MNHNS and CDR2 SASEGT. There are 15 residues in the CDR3. CDR3 coding DNA: TGTGCCAACAGTGAAGTTAGCTCAGGGGCCAACGTCCTGACTATC. Amino acids: CANSEVSSGANVLTI.

To note about this clonotype: At one end, the junction sequence differs from germline, possibly due to a read error. The chain carries TRBV4-1 and TRBJ2-7, with D perhaps matching TRBD2 (5 bases). Germline CDR1 MGHRA, CDR2 YSYEKL. The CDR3 runs to 17 residues. The CDR3: CANSLYPIGGGSYEQYF. In DNA form, the CDR3 reads TGCGCCAACAGCCTTTACCCTATCGGAGGCGGCTCCTATGAGCAGTACTTC.